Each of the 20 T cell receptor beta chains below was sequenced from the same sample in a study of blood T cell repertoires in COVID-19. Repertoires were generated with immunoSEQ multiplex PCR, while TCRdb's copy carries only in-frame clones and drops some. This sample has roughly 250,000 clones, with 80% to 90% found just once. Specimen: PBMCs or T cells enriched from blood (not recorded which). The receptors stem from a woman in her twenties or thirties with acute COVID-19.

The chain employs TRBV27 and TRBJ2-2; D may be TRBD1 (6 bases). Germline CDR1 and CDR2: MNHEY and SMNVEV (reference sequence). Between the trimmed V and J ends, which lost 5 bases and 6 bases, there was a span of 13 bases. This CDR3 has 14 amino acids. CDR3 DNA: TGTGCCAGCAGTCACACAGGGTTGTCCGGGGAGCTGTTTTTT. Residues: CASSHTGLSGELFF.

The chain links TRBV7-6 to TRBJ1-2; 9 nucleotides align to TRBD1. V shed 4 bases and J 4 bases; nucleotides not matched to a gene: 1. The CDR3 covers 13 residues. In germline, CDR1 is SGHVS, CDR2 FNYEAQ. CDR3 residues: CASSSGQGYGYTF. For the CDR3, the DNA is TGTGCCAGCAGCTCGGGACAGGGCTATGGCTACACCTTC.

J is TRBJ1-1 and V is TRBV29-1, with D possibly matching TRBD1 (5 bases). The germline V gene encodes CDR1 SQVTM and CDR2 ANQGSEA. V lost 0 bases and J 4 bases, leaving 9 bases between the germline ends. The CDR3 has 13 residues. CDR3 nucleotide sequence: TGCAGCGTTGAAGACAGGGAGGTCACTGAAGCTTTCTTT. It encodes CSVEDREVTEAFF.

The CDR3 bases are TGTGCCAGCAGCCAATACGCGGGGGGGTACGAGCAGTACTTC. It translates to CASSQYAGGYEQYF. V and J are TRBV3-1 (or the pseudogene TRBV3-2) and TRBJ2-7, with 9 nucleotides matching TRBD2. V shed 2 bases, J shed 4 bases, and the junction held 3 bases outside the gene matches. Germline-derived CDR1 and CDR2 are LGHDT and YNNKEL (reference sequence). This CDR3 has 14 amino acids.

In nucleotides, the CDR3 is TGTGCCAGCACCCCGACAGAGAGTAACGAGCAGTACTTC. It yields the protein CASTPTESNEQYF. The genes are TRBV6-5 and TRBJ2-7; weak D call: TRBD1 (5 bases). Germline CDR1 and CDR2: MNHEY and SVGAGI. The CDR3 sequence is 13 residues long. Deletions cut 7 bases from V and 5 bases from J, with 15 bases between.

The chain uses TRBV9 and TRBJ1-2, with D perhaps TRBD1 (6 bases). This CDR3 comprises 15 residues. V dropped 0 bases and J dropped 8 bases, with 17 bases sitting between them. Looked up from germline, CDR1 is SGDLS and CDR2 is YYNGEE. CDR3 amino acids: CASSVGAGEYGGYTF. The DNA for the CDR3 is TGTGCCAGCAGCGTAGGCGCAGGGGAGTATGGAGGCTACACCTTC.

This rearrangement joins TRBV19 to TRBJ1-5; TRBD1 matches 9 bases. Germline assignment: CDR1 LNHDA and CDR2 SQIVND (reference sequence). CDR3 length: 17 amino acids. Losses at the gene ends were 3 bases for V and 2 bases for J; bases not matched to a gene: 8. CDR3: CASSIDRGAIGNQPQHF. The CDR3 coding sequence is TGTGCCAGTAGTATCGACAGGGGGGCAATCGGCAATCAGCCCCAGCATTTT.

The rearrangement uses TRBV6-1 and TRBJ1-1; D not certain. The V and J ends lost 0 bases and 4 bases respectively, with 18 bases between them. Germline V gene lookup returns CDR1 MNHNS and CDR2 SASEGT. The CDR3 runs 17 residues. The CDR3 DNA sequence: TGTGCCAGCAGTGAAGCCCGCTTAGAGGGCAGCGCCACTGAAGCTTTCTTT. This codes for CASSEARLEGSATEAFF.

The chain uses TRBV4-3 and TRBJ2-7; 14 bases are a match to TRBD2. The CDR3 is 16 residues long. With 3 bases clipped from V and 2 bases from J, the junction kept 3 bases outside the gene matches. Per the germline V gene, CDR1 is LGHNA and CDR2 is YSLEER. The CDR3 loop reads CASSHRTSGGTYEQYF. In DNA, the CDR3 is TGCGCCAGCAGCCACCGGACTAGCGGGGGGACCTACGAGCAGTACTTC.

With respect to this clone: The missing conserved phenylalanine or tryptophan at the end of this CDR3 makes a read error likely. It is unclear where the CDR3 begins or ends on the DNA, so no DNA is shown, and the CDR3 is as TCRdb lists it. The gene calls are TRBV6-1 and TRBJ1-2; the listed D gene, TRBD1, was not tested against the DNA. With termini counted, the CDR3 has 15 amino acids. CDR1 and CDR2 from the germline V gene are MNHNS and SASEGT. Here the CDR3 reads CASREVGLTGPLNTS.

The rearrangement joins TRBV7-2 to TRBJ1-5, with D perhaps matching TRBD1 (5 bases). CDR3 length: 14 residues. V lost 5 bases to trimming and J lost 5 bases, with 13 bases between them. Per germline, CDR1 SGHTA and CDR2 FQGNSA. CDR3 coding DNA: TGTGCCAGCAGCCACTACTGGGGGGATCAGCCCCAGCATTTT. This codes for CASSHYWGDQPQHF.

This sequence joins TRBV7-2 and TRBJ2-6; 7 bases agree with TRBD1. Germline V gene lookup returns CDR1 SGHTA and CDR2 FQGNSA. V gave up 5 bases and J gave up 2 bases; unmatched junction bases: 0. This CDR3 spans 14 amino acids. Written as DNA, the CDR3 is TGTGCCAGCAGCCAGGGGGCTGGGGCCAACGTCCTGACTTTC. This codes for CASSQGAGANVLTF.

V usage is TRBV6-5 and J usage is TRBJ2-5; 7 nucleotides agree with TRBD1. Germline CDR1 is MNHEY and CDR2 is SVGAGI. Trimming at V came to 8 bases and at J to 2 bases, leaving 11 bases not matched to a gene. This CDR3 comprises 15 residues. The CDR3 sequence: CASRRPGQLQETQYF. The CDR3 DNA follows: TGTGCCAGCCGCAGACCGGGACAGTTACAAGAGACCCAGTACTTC.

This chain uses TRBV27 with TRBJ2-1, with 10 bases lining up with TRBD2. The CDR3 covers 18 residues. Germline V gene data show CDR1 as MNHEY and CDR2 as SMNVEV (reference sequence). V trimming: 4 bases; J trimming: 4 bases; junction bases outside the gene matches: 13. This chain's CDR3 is CASSSSGVAGGPYNEQFF. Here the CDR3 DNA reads TGTGCCAGCAGTTCGTCCGGGGTAGCGGGGGGTCCTTACAATGAGCAGTTCTTC.

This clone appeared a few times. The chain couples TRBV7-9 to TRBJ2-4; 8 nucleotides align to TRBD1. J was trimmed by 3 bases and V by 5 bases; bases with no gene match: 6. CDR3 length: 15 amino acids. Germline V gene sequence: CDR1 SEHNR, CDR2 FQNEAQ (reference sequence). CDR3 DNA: TGTGCCAGCAGCCGGACAGGGATGTACAAAAACATTCAGTACTTC. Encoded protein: CASSRTGMYKNIQYF.

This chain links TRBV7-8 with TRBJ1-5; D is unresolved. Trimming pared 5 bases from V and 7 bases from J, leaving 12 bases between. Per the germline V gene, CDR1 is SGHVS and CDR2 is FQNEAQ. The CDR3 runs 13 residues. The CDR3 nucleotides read TGTGCCAGCAGCCTCCTTAGGAGCCAGCCCCAGCATTTT. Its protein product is CASSLLRSQPQHF.

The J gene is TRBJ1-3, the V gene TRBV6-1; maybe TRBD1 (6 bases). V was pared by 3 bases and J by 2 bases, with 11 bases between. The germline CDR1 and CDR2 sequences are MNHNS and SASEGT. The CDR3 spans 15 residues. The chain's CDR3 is CASSEKQGTGNTIYF. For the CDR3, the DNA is TGTGCCAGCAGTGAGAAACAGGGTACTGGAAACACCATATATTTT.

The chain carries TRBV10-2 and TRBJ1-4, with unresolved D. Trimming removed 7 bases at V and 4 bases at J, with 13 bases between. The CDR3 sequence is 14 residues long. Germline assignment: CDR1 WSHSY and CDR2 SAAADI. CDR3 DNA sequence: TGCGCCAGCAAAAGGCAGAGCGATAATGAAAAACTGTTTTTT. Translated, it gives CASKRQSDNEKLFF.

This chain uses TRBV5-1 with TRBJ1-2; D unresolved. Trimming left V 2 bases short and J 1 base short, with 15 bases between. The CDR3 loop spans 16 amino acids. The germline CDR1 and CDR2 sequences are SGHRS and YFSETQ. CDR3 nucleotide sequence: TGCGCCAGCAGCTTCTCACCCACCAGTGATAACTATGGCTACACCTTC. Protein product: CASSFSPTSDNYGYTF.

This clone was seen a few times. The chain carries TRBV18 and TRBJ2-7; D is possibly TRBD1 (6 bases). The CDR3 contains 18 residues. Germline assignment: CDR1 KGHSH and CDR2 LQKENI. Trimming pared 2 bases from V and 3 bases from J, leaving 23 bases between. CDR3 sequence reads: CASSPVLGERQGYYEQYF. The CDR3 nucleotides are TGTGCCAGCTCACCAGTTCTTGGGGAGAGGCAGGGGTACTACGAGCAGTACTTC.